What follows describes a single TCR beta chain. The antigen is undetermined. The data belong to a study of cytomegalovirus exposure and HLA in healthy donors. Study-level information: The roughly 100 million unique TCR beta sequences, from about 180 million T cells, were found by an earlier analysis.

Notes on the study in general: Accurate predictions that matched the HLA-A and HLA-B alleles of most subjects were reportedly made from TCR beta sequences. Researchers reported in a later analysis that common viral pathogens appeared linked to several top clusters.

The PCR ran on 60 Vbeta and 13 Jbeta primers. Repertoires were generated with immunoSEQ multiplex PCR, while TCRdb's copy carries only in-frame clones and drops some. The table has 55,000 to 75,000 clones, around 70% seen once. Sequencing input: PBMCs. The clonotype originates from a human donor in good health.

The CDR3: CASSGDINEQFF. The CDR3, as DNA: TGTGCCAGCAGCGGGGACATCAATGAGCAGTTCTTC. The rearrangement joins TRBV6-6 to TRBJ2-1; a possible D gene is TRBD1 (6 bases). Germline V lookup: CDR1 MNHNY, CDR2 SVGAGI (reference sequence). Trimming cost V 6 bases and J 6 bases, with 9 bases left between them. The CDR3 contains 12 residues.